The 17 T cell receptor beta chains given below trace back to one sample, sequenced in a study of control samples from healthy donors and cancer patients. Assay used: immunoSEQ multiplex PCR; TCRdb lists only in-frame clones, some missing. Of almost 90,000 clones listed, around nine tenths are singletons. The material sequenced was blood. These receptors were taken from a man aged 25-45 years in good health.

The V and J genes are TRBV5-1 and TRBJ1-1, with D possibly matching TRBD1 (6 bases). With 3 bases removed from V and 1 base from J, the gap between germline ends came to 10 bases. Germline CDR1 is SGHRS and CDR2 is YFSETQ. CDR3 length: 14 amino acids. As DNA, the CDR3 is TGCGCCAGCAGCTCCGGACAGACGAACACTGAAGCTTTCTTT. This gives the protein CASSSGQTNTEAFF.

The V and J genes are TRBV11-1 and TRBJ2-7, with 9 bases lining up with TRBD1. Germline CDR1 is SGHAT and CDR2 is FQDESV (reference sequence). The CDR3 is made up of 15 amino acids. With 5 bases clipped from V and 1 base from J, the junction kept 6 bases outside the gene matches. The CDR3 spells CASSGTGPSSYEQYV. CDR3 DNA: TGTGCCAGCAGCGGGACAGGGCCCTCTTCCTACGAGCAGTACGTC.

V gene TRBV6-5 combines with J gene TRBJ1-2; D gene unclear. Trimming removed 7 bases from V and 1 base from J, with 4 bases in between. Germline assignment: CDR1 MNHEY and CDR2 SVGAGI. The length of the CDR3 is 11 residues. CDR3: CASILNYGYTF. The CDR3 DNA reads as TGTGCCAGCATCCTTAACTATGGCTACACCTTC.

V is TRBV6-1 and J is TRBJ2-5; 8 bases are a match to TRBD2. Germline trimming cut 7 bases from V and 5 bases from J; bases unmatched to any gene: 9. This CDR3 has 14 amino acids. CDR1 MNHNS and CDR2 SASEGT come from the germline V gene. The CDR3 DNA sequence: TGTGCCAGCACCGAGACTAGCGATTCGGAGACCCAGTACTTC. Translated: CASTETSDSETQYF.

CDR3 amino acids: CAWDRANTGELFF. The DNA for the CDR3 is TGTGCCTGGGACAGAGCGAACACCGGGGAGCTGTTTTTT. V and J are TRBV30 and TRBJ2-2; tentative D call: TRBD1 (5 bases). V lost 5 bases to trimming and J lost 0 bases, with 7 bases between them. Looked up from germline, CDR1 is GTSNPN and CDR2 is SVGIG (reference sequence). The CDR3 loop spans 13 amino acids.

There are a few counts of this clone. The chain has TRBV5-5 and TRBJ2-3; no reliable D call. The CDR3 is made up of 14 amino acids. The V gene lost 1 base and the J gene lost 9 bases, with 15 bases spanning the gap. Germline V gene lookup returns CDR1 SGHKS and CDR2 YYEKEE (reference sequence). This CDR3 reads CASSLFLARRTQYF. The DNA for the CDR3 is TGTGCCAGCAGCTTGTTCTTAGCTAGGCGGACGCAGTATTTT.

The rearrangement links TRBV19 to TRBJ1-5, with TRBD1 matching 12 bases. J lost 4 bases, V lost 5 bases, and 6 bases had no gene match. Germline CDR1 is LNHDA and CDR2 is SQIVND (reference sequence). The CDR3 covers 16 residues. The CDR3 sequence is CASSAQGQGANQPQHF. CDR3 sequence (DNA): TGTGCCAGTAGTGCTCAGGGACAGGGGGCGAATCAGCCCCAGCATTTT.

This clone has just one count. V usage is TRBV6-4 and J usage is TRBJ1-1, with TRBD1 identical over 10 bases. CDR3 size: 17 residues. Trimming cost V 4 bases and J 0 bases; bases outside gene matches: 8. The germline CDR1 and CDR2 sequences are MRHNA and SNTAGT. The CDR3 region has the DNA TGTGCCAGCAGTGGTGTAGGACAGGGGGAGGTGAACACTGAAGCTTTCTTT. This gives the protein CASSGVGQGEVNTEAFF.

The chain carries TRBV4-1 and TRBJ1-2; D uncertain. CDR1 is MGHRA, CDR2 YSYEKL, per germline. Trimming stripped 0 bases from V and 5 bases from J, with 10 bases between. CDR3 size: 14 residues. The CDR3 bases are TGCGCCAGCAGCCAAGAGGGAATAGGGTATGGCTACACCTTC. This sequence encodes CASSQEGIGYGYTF.

The rearrangement links TRBV9 to TRBJ2-5; D might be TRBD1 (5 bases). The V and J ends lost 0 bases and 3 bases respectively, with 12 bases between them. The CDR3 spans 15 residues. CDR1 SGDLS and CDR2 YYNGEE come from the germline V gene. CDR3 protein: CASSVGHRTKETQYF. The DNA of the CDR3 is TGTGCCAGCAGCGTAGGTCACAGGACAAAAGAGACCCAGTACTTC.

The chain's CDR3 is CASSLEAAGTRPQYF. Written as DNA, the CDR3 is TGTGCCAGCAGCTTAGAAGCGGCAGGCACTCGTCCGCAGTATTTT. The chain uses TRBV7-2 and TRBJ2-3; weak D call: TRBD2 (5 bases). Germline V lookup: CDR1 SGHTA, CDR2 FQGNSA. V gave up 1 base and J gave up 10 bases, with 18 bases separating them. This CDR3 comprises 15 residues.

This chain connects TRBV6-1 to TRBJ1-6; 9 bases are a match to TRBD1. Germline assignment: CDR1 MNHNS and CDR2 SASEGT. This CDR3 has 15 amino acids. The trim removed 2 bases at V and 10 bases at J, leaving 6 bases unmatched. The DNA for the CDR3 is TGTGCCAGCAGTGAAAAGGGGACAGGGTCATCACCCCTCCACTTT. This sequence encodes CASSEKGTGSSPLHF.

This chain links TRBV24-1 with TRBJ1-3, with D hard to call. The CDR3 covers 14 residues. Germline-derived CDR1 and CDR2 are KGHDR and SFDVKD. V was trimmed by 4 bases and J by 0 bases, leaving 6 bases between them. The CDR3 nucleotides are TGTGCCACCAGTGACAGCAGCTCTGGAAACACCATATATTTT. It encodes CATSDSSSGNTIYF.

This chain links TRBV5-1 with TRBJ2-7; a possible D gene is TRBD2 (5 bases). CDR3 size: 13 residues. V lost 4 bases, J lost 5 bases, and 13 bases lay in between. From germline, CDR1 is SGHRS and CDR2 YFSETQ. The CDR3 nucleotides are TGCGCCAGCAGCGTTACGGGGTTCCACGAGCAGTACGTC. Protein: CASSVTGFHEQYV.

V usage is TRBV15 and J usage is TRBJ1-4; TRBD1 agrees at 7 bases. The germline V gene encodes CDR1 LNHNV and CDR2 YYDKDF (reference sequence). The CDR3 consists of 14 residues. V lost 8 bases, J lost 6 bases, and 9 bases stayed unmatched. The CDR3: CATALGGGYEKLFF. CDR3 in DNA: TGTGCCACCGCCTTAGGAGGGGGCTATGAAAAACTGTTTTTT.

V gene TRBV10-1 combines with J gene TRBJ2-1; 12 bases are shared with TRBD1. J was trimmed by 7 bases and V by 1 base; bases with no gene match: 8. Germline-derived CDR1 and CDR2 are WNHNN and SYGVQD (reference sequence). The CDR3 covers 17 residues. CDR3 in amino acids: CASSEFSGTGGRNEQFF. The CDR3 coding sequence is TGCGCCAGCAGTGAGTTCTCGGGGACAGGGGGCCGTAATGAGCAGTTCTTC.

This clone was observed a few times. The gene calls are TRBV19 and TRBJ1-2, with 8 bases lining up with TRBD1. V lost 8 bases and J lost 2; bases outside the gene matches: 4. Germline lookup yields CDR1 LNHDA and CDR2 SQIVND (reference sequence). The CDR3 spans 13 residues. DNA of the CDR3: TGTGCCAGTCGGGACAGGAAGAACTATGGCTACACCTTC. It yields the protein CASRDRKNYGYTF. Together with reference TRBV19 and TRBJ1-2, the CDR3 gives the full variable domain: DGGITQSPKYLFRKEGQNVTLSCEQNLNHDAMYWYRQDPGQGLRLIYYSQIVNDFQKGDIAEGYSVSREKKESFPLTVTSAQKNPTAFYLCASRDRKNYGYTFGSGTRLTVV.